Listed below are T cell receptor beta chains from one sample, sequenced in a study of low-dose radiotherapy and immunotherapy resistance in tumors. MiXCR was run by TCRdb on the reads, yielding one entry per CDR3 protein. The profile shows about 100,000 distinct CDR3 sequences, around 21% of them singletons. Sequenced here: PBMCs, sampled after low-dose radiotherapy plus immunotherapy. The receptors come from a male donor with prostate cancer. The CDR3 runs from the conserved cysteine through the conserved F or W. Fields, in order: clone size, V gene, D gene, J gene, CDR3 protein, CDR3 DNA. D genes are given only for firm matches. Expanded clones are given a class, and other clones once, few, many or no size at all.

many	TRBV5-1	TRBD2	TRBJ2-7	CASSWTGTSGDEQYF	TGCGCCAGCAGCTGGACCGGGACTAGCGGGGACGAGCAGTACTTC
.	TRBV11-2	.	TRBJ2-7	CASTPDRGGLNEQYF	TGTGCCAGCACCCCAGACAGGGGAGGGCTGAACGAGCAGTACTTC
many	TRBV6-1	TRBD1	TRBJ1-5	CASSADRDGQPQHF	TGTGCCAGCAGTGCGGACAGGGATGGTCAGCCCCAGCATTTT
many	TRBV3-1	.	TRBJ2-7	CASSHGTFQYF	TGTGCCAGCAGCCACGGGACTTTTCAGTACTTC
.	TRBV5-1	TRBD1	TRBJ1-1	CASSIDRGNTEAFF	TGCGCCAGCAGCATAGACAGGGGGAACACTGAAGCTTTCTTT
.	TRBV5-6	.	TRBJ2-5	CASSDVRDDRSQYF	TGTGCCAGCAGCGACGTCCGGGACGATCGTTCCCAGTACTTC
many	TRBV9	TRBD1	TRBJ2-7	CASSVGGTGIYEQYF	TGTGCCAGCAGCGTAGGTGGGACAGGGATCTACGAGCAGTACTTC
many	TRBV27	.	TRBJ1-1	CASSPRRQHTEAFF	TGTGCCAGCAGTCCCCGCCGGCAGCACACTGAAGCTTTCTTT
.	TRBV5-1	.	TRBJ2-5	CASSLAGGTQYF	TGCGCCAGCAGCTTGGCCGGCGGGACCCAGTACTTC
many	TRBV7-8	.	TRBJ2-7	CASSFPGRTLLHEQYF	TGTGCCAGCAGCTTCCCGGGACGAACCTTACTCCACGAGCAGTACTTC
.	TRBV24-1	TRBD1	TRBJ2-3	CATSDSTRGGYTDTQYF	TGTGCCACCAGTGATTCGACTCGAGGGGGCTACACAGATACGCAGTATTTT
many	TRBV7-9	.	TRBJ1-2	CASSLMESRGLNYGYTF	TGTGCCAGCAGCTTAATGGAATCTCGAGGGCTTAACTATGGCTACACCTTC
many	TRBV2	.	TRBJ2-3	CASSEARGPDTQYF	TGTGCCAGCAGTGAAGCCCGGGGCCCGGATACGCAGTATTTT
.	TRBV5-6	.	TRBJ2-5	CASSWARETQYF	TGTGCCAGCAGCTGGGCCCGAGAGACCCAGTACTTC
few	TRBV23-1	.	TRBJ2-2	CASSIRTRVPGSCFF	.
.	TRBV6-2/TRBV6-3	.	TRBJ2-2	CASSRPSGSNTGELFF	TGTGCCAGCTCCCGACCCTCAGGGTCGAACACCGGGGAGCTGTTTTTT